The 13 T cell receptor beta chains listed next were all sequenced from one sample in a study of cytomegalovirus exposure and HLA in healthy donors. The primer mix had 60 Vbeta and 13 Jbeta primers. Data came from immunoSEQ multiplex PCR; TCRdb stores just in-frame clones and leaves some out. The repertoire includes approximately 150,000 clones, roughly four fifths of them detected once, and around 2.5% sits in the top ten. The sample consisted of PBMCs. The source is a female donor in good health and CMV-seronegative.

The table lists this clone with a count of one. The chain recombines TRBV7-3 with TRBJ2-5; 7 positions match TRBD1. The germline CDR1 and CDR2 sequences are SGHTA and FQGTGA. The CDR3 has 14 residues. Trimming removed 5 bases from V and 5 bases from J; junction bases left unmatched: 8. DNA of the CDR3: TGTGCCAGCAGCCGGGACAGAGGTTCGGAGACCCAGTACTTC. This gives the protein CASSRDRGSETQYF. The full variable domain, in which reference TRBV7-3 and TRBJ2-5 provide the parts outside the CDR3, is GAGVSQTPSNKVTEKGKYVELRCDPISGHTALYWYRQSLGQGPEFLIYFQGTGAADDSGLPNDRFFAVRPEGSVSTLKIQRTERGDSAVYLCASSRDRGSETQYFGPGTRLLVL.

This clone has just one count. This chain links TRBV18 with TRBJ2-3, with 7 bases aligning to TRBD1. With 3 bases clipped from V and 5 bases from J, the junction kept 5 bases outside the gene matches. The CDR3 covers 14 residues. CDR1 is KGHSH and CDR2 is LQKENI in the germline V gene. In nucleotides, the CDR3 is TGTGCCAGCTCACCGCGACAGGGACGAGATACGCAGTATTTT. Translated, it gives CASSPRQGRDTQYF.

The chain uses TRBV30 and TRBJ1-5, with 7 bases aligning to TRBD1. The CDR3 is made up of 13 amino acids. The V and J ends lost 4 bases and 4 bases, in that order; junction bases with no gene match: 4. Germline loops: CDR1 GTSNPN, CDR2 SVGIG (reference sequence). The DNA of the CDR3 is TGTGCCTGGACGACAGGGTCAAATCAGCCCCAGCATTTT. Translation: CAWTTGSNQPQHF.

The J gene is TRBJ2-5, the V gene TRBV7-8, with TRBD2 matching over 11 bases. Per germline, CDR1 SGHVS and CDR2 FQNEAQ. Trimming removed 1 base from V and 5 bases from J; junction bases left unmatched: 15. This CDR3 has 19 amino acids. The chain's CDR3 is CASSLVGPLTSGRTETQYF. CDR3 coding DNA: TGTGCCAGCAGCTTAGTAGGCCCCCTAACTAGCGGGAGAACGGAGACCCAGTACTTC.

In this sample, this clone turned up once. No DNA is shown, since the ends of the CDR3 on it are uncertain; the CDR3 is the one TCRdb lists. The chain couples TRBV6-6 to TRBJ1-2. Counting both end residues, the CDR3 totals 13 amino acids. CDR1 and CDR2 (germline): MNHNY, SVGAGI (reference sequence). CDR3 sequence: CASSSSSERGYTF.

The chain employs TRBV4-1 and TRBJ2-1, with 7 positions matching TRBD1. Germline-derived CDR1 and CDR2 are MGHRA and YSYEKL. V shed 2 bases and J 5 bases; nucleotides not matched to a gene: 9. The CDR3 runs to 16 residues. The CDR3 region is CASSQPLRGRDNEQFF. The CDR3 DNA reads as TGCGCCAGCAGCCAACCTCTCAGGGGGAGAGACAATGAGCAGTTCTTC.

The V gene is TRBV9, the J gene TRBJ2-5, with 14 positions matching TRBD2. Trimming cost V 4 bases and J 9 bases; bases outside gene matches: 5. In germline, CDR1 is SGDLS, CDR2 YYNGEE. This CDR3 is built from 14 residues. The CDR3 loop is CASSSEGLAGAQYF. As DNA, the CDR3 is TGTGCCAGCAGCTCAGAGGGACTAGCGGGGGCCCAGTACTTC. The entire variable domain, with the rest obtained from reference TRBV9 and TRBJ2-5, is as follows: DSGVTQTPKHLITATGQRVTLRCSPRSGDLSVYWYQQSLDQGLQFLIQYYNGEERAKGNILERFSAQQFPDLHSELNLSSLELGDSALYFCASSSEGLAGAQYFGPGTRLLVL.

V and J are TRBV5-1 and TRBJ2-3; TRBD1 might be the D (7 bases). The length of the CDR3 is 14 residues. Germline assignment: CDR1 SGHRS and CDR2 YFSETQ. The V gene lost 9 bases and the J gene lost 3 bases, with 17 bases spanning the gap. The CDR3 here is CATRQGGSTDTQYF. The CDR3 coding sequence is TGCGCCACCCGGCAGGGGGGAAGTACAGATACGCAGTATTTT.

CDR3 coding DNA: TGTGCCAGCAGCTCCTATATAGAGGTAGCGGACGAGCAGTACTTC. Its translation is CASSSYIEVADEQYF. This chain uses TRBV11-2 with TRBJ2-7, with D possibly being TRBD2 (6 bases). Germline V CDR1 and CDR2: SGHAT, FQNNGV. V was clipped by 4 bases and J by 5 bases, with 18 bases between them. This CDR3 region has 15 residues.

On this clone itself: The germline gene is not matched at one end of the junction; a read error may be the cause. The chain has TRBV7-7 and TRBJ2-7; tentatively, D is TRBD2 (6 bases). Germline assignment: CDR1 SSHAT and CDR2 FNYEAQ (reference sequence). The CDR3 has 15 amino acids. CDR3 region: CASSFGAGTHYEQYF. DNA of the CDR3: TGTGCTAGCAGCTTTGGGGCCGGGACTCACTACGAGCAGTACTTC.

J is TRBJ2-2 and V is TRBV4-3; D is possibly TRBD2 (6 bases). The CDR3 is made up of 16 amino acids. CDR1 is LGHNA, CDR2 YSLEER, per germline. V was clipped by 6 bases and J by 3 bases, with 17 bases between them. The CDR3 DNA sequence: TGCGCCAGCAGTCCCGACATTAGCGGACACACCGGGGAGCTGTTTTTT. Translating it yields CASSPDISGHTGELFF.

The CDR3 region is CAWSMGTSGSPLSYEQYF. CDR3 nucleotides: TGTGCCTGGAGTATGGGGACTAGCGGGTCTCCCCTCTCCTACGAGCAGTACTTC. This chain connects TRBV30 to TRBJ2-7; 12 bases line up with TRBD2. V gave up 2 bases and J gave up 0 bases; unmatched junction bases: 11. This CDR3 contains 18 residues. Per germline, CDR1 GTSNPN and CDR2 SVGIG (reference sequence). Drawing the rest from reference TRBV30 and TRBJ2-7, the complete variable domain is SQTIHQWPATLVQPVGSPLSLECTVEGTSNPNLYWYRQAAGRGLQLLFYSVGIGQISSEVPQNLSASRPQDRQFILSSKKLLLSDSGFYLCAWSMGTSGSPLSYEQYFGPGTRLTVT.

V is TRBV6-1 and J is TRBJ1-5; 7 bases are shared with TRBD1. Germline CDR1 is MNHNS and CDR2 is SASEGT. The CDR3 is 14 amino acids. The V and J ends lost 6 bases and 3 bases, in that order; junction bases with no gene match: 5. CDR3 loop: CASSPDRDNQPQHF. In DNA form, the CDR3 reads TGTGCCAGCAGCCCCGACAGGGACAATCAGCCCCAGCATTTT.